The sample holds many counts of the clone carrying this T cell receptor beta chain. Its cognate antigen is unknown. The data originate from a study of T-cell reconstitution after alpha-beta-depleted transplantation in children. The study, taken as a whole, reports: A year had passed since transplant, and T-cell counts and diversity by then came mostly from newly produced T cells. Reportedly, alpha-beta T cells present about two months post-transplant originated from several hundred expanded clones of graft origin. There were some patients whose high TCRbeta diversity at day 60 came from surviving recipient T cells and thymic progenitors.

Deletions cut 6 bases from V and 9 bases from J, with 6 bases between. The CDR3 consists of 11 residues. Unique molecular identifiers were incorporated into the prepared TCRbeta library. A single record per CDR3 protein comes from TCRdb applying MiXCR to the PCR reads. The table has some 120,000 distinct CDR3 sequences, about 23% seen once. This clonotype was sampled from a male patient between 2 and 15 years old who had a stem cell transplant for chronic granulomatous disease, so the T cells may come from the graft donor. The V and J genes are TRBV12-3 or TRBV12-4 and TRBJ1-6; D not certain. The sample in question was PBMCs, mostly from graft donor cells, obtained 180 days after TCRalphabeta/CD19-depleted stem cell transplant. CDR3 bases: TGTGCCAGCAGGGACCCTTCACCCCTCCACTTT. Translation: CASRDPSPLHF.